This paragraph covers one T cell receptor (beta chain) sequence. There is no known antigen for this receptor. No base qualities exist here, and no much larger clone lies one base off it. This sample was included in a study of breast tumors, draining lymph nodes, adjacent tissues listed by TCRdb under 2016. Study-level background: TCR beta repertoires were compared across tumor, adjacent nontumor tissue and axillary lymph nodes obtained from breast cancer patients. The study was designed to assess the relationships and possible T-cell exchange between tumor, surrounding tissue and draining lymph node repertoires in human breast cancer. General findings and caveats noted by the study authors: The conclusion that tumor T cells originate in lymph nodes was presented as consistent with a hypothesis rather than as directly demonstrated. T-cell repertoire diversity in tumors was found to be lower than in lymph nodes but higher than in nontumor tissue, and preferential V and J gene usage was observed. A scenario in which most tumor T cells derive from the lymph node and then expand within tumor tissue was judged to be consistent with the data. The similarity between tumor and nontumor tissue repertoires was significantly greater in luminal-like breast cancer than in basal-like breast cancer.

Lymph node samples came from the axillary draining lymph nodes of breast cancer patients. The listed sequencing device is Illumina HiSeq 2000. TCR beta chain libraries were generated by multiplex PCR amplification. High-throughput sequencing was used to analyze the amplified TCR beta chain products. Starting from the raw public reads, TCRdb applied fastp trimming at Q25, assembled clones with MiXCR and retained in-frame beta chains. Every CDR3 protein is listed once, alongside the most common genes and DNA of its rows. This sample has fewer than 200,000 distinct CDR3 sequences in its table, and roughly a third of those were observed once. Less than 4% of the sample lies in the top ten. The junction shows trimming of 2 bases on V and 4 bases on J, plus 8 bases between the germline ends. The germline V gene yields MGHRA for CDR1 and YSYEKL for CDR2. The CDR3 covers 14 residues, taking in both the cysteine and the phenylalanine. Only the CDR3 DNA is retained, 42 bases long and in frame from the first base.

The receptor was isolated from a female donor with breast cancer. Some clones in this sample may be carry-over from other donors' samples. Sequenced input: axillary lymph node tissue. The chain was built from TRBV4-1 and TRBJ1-4; no D gene can be assigned with confidence. The CDR3 protein is CASSQSAYNEKLFF. The DNA sequence reads TGCGCCAGCAGCCAATCAGCGTATAATGAAAAACTGTTTTTT.